These 32 T cell receptor beta chains share one sample of origin, sequenced in a study of CD8 T cells in ankylosing spondylitis. No antigen has been identified for these receptors. Study results and limitations: Ankylosing spondylitis blood appeared to carry a characteristic TCR beta motif of seven to nine highly homologous variants.

MiXCR was run by TCRdb on the 5' RACE reads, yielding one entry per CDR3 protein. The repertoire holds 220,000 or so distinct CDR3 sequences, with around 18% as singletons. Material: blood, either unsorted or a sorted T cell fraction (not recorded which). The source of these receptors is a male donor with ankylosing spondylitis.

This chain uses TRBV12-3 or TRBV12-4 with TRBJ2-7; unclear D gene. Deletions cut 4 bases from V and 6 bases from J, with 10 bases between. The CDR3 runs to 12 residues. CDR3: CASSWARSEQYF. The DNA for the CDR3 is TGTGCCAGCAGTTGGGCTAGATCCGAGCAGTACTTC.

The chain is built from TRBV4-2 and TRBJ2-7; the match to TRBD1 covers 7 bases. The CDR3 length is 15 residues. V gave up 6 bases and J gave up 3 bases; unmatched junction bases: 11. From germline, CDR1 is LGHNA and CDR2 YNFKEQ. CDR3: CASSQSGQSDYEQYF. The CDR3 DNA reads as TGTGCCAGCAGTCAATCGGGACAGAGCGACTACGAGCAGTACTTC.

This clonotype was observed a handful of times. J is TRBJ1-1 and V is TRBV5-1; D unclear. Trimming cost V 0 bases and J 1 base, with 7 bases left between them. Germline V gives CDR1 SGHRS, CDR2 YFSETQ. The CDR3 runs to 14 residues. The CDR3 coding sequence is TGCGCCAGCAGCTTGGTTTCAGGGAACACTGAAGCTTTCTTT. Amino acids: CASSLVSGNTEAFF.

V is TRBV3-1 and J is TRBJ2-7, with D maybe TRBD2 (6 bases). Deletions cut 1 base from V and 4 bases from J, with 11 bases between. Looked up from germline, CDR1 is LGHDT and CDR2 is YNNKEL (reference sequence). This CDR3 has 14 amino acids. The CDR3 is CASSQAGSVYEQYF. The CDR3 DNA sequence: TGTGCCAGCAGCCAAGCCGGGAGCGTATACGAGCAGTACTTC.

The chain combines TRBV4-2 with TRBJ2-7; TRBD2 matches at 7 bases. The trim removed 0 bases at V and 4 bases at J, leaving 3 bases unmatched. Germline V gene sequence: CDR1 LGHNA, CDR2 YNFKEQ. The CDR3 has 14 residues. CDR3 sequence reads: CASSQEGEGYEQYF. The CDR3 nucleotides are TGTGCCAGCAGCCAAGAGGGGGAGGGATACGAGCAGTACTTC.

The J gene is TRBJ2-7, the V gene TRBV7-3, with D unclear. This CDR3 contains 13 residues. The germline V gene encodes CDR1 SGHTA and CDR2 FQGTGA. Trimming shortened V by 1 base and J by 1 base, and 5 bases separated the two germline ends. CDR3 sequence (DNA): TGTGCCAGCAGCTTAATGGATTCCTACGAGCAGTACTTC. Translated, it gives CASSLMDSYEQYF.

V usage is TRBV6-2 or TRBV6-3 and J usage is TRBJ1-1; unclear D gene. Trimming removed 3 bases from V and 1 base from J, with 12 bases in between. Germline CDR1 reads MNHEY; CDR2 reads SVGEGT. CDR3 length: 15 residues. For the CDR3, the DNA is TGTGCCAGCAGTTATAGGACCGACGGGAACACTGAAGCTTTCTTT. Translation: CASSYRTDGNTEAFF.

This chain uses TRBV5-1 with TRBJ1-1; 7 bases are shared with TRBD1. V dropped 0 bases and J dropped 7; count of bases not matched to a gene: 6. This CDR3 has 14 residues. Germline V gene lookup returns CDR1 SGHRS and CDR2 YFSETQ. CDR3 sequence: CASSLVGGQSEAFF. CDR3 nucleotides: TGCGCCAGCAGCTTGGTGGGGGGACAGAGTGAAGCTTTCTTT.

V gene TRBV5-1 combines with J gene TRBJ2-3; 8 bases align to TRBD1. The length of the CDR3 is 17 residues. Germline CDR1 SGHRS, CDR2 YFSETQ. After removal of 2 bases from V and 4 bases from J, the junction contained 12 bases not matched to a gene. CDR3 region: CASSLKEQGVRADTQYF. The CDR3 bases are TGCGCCAGCAGCTTAAAGGAACAGGGGGTAAGGGCAGATACGCAGTATTTT.

V and J are TRBV19 and TRBJ2-3; TRBD2 might be the D (6 bases). V lost 5 bases and J 1 base, leaving 10 bases between the germline ends. Germline V gene data show CDR1 as LNHDA and CDR2 as SQIVND (reference sequence). CDR3 length: 14 amino acids. DNA for the CDR3: TGTGCCAGTAGTGCCTGGGAGGGCACAGATACGCAGTATTTT. This codes for CASSAWEGTDTQYF.

V and J are TRBV28 and TRBJ2-3, with a tentative D call TRBD1 (6 bases). The V gene's germline CDR1 is MDHEN and CDR2 SYDVKM. V dropped 5 bases and J dropped 4 bases, with 19 bases sitting between them. The CDR3 runs 16 residues. The CDR3 here is CASSQGTANPSDTQYF. DNA for the CDR3: TGTGCCAGCAGTCAGGGGACGGCCAATCCCTCAGATACGCAGTATTTT. The full variable domain, in which reference TRBV28 and TRBJ2-3 provide the parts outside the CDR3, is DVKVTQSSRYLVKRTGEKVFLECVQDMDHENMFWYRQDPGLGLRLIYFSYDVKMKEKGDIPEGYSVSREKKERFSLILESASTNQTSMYLCASSQGTANPSDTQYFGPGTRLTVL.

As regards this clonotype: The junction shows a germline mismatch at one end, possibly a read error. The genes are TRBV9 and TRBJ2-7, with D perhaps TRBD1 or TRBD2 (6 bases each). This CDR3 spans 14 amino acids. Germline lookup yields CDR1 SGDLS and CDR2 YYNGEE. The CDR3, as DNA: TGTGCCAGCAGCGTAGGGGGGGACACCTACGAGCATTACTTC. Translating gives CASSVGGDTYEHYF.

The V gene is TRBV14, the J gene TRBJ2-3; D perhaps matches TRBD2 (7 bases). From germline, CDR1 is SGHDN and CDR2 FVKESK. Deletions cut 1 base from V and 2 bases from J, with 13 bases between. The CDR3 contains 16 residues. DNA for the CDR3: TGTGCCAGCAGCCAAGTTCTCCGGGGGGCCACAGATACGCAGTATTTT. Encoded protein: CASSQVLRGATDTQYF.

This clonotype was observed a few times. The V call is TRBV9, the J call TRBJ2-3; 12 nucleotides line up with TRBD2. This CDR3 is 17 amino acids long. From germline, CDR1 is SGDLS and CDR2 YYNGEE. After removal of 3 bases from V and 5 bases from J, the junction contained 10 bases not matched to a gene. This chain's CDR3 is CASSALTSGSSIDTQYF. The CDR3 region has the DNA TGTGCCAGCAGCGCCCTGACTAGCGGGAGTAGTATAGATACGCAGTATTTT.

V and J are TRBV19 and TRBJ1-1; D is unclear. This CDR3 contains 12 residues. Germline CDR1 reads LNHDA; CDR2 reads SQIVND (reference sequence). Trimming shortened V by 3 bases and J by 5 bases, and 7 bases separated the two germline ends. CDR3 sequence (DNA): TGTGCCAGTAGTATCCCGGGTACTGAAGCTTTCTTT. This codes for CASSIPGTEAFF. The variable domain in full, completed from reference TRBV19 and TRBJ1-1, reads DGGITQSPKYLFRKEGQNVTLSCEQNLNHDAMYWYRQDPGQGLRLIYYSQIVNDFQKGDIAEGYSVSREKKESFPLTVTSAQKNPTAFYLCASSIPGTEAFFGQGTRLTVV.

The V gene is TRBV28, the J gene TRBJ1-6; a weak D match, TRBD1 (6 bases). This CDR3 is built from 17 residues. Germline CDR1 reads MDHEN; CDR2 reads SYDVKM. V lost 4 bases and J 5 bases, leaving 18 bases between the germline ends. In DNA form, the CDR3 reads TGTGCCAGCAGTTCAAACAGAGACAGGAACAATAATTCACCCCTCCACTTT. Encoded protein: CASSSNRDRNNNSPLHF.

CDR3 DNA sequence: TGTGCCAGCAGCTTAGAACTCCGGGGGATCACTGAAGCTTTCTTT. Translating gives CASSLELRGITEAFF. The chain employs TRBV7-6 and TRBJ1-1, with a tentative D call TRBD1 (5 bases). Germline CDR1 SGHVS, CDR2 FNYEAQ. V lost 1 base, J lost 4 bases, and 13 bases lay in between. This CDR3 is 15 amino acids long.

This clonotype has only a few counts. The chain is built from TRBV12-3 or TRBV12-4 and TRBJ1-2, with D tentatively TRBD1 (6 bases). CDR3 length equals 13 residues. Deletions cut 6 bases from V and 8 bases from J, with 16 bases between. CDR3: CASSPVGGRGYTF. The CDR3 DNA follows: TGTGCCAGCAGCCCCGTTGGGGGCAGAGGCTACACCTTC.

The rearrangement uses TRBV6-2 or TRBV6-3 and TRBJ2-7; D may be TRBD2 (5 bases). CDR1 MNHEY and CDR2 SVGEGT come from the germline V gene. This CDR3 region has 13 residues. The ends were cut back, 5 bases at V and 3 bases at J, with 11 bases in the middle. CDR3 DNA: TGTGCCAGCAGTGACGGTGGGAGCTACGAGCAGTACTTC. This translates into CASSDGGSYEQYF.

The chain joins TRBV7-3 to TRBJ1-1, with 8 bases that match TRBD1. The CDR3 has 14 amino acids. The germline V gene has CDR1 SGHTA and CDR2 FQGTGA. V trimming: 6 bases; J trimming: 1 base; junction bases outside the gene matches: 4. The CDR3 bases are TGTGCCAGCAGGGTAGACAGGGGGAACACTGAAGCTTTCTTT. Translating gives CASRVDRGNTEAFF.

Remarks on this clonotype: A much larger clone is a single base away; this may be a read error. The V and J genes are TRBV27 and TRBJ2-7; no definite D call. The CDR3 extends over 12 amino acids. V gave up 1 base and J gave up 6 bases, with 7 bases separating them. Germline values: CDR1 MNHEY, CDR2 SMNVEV (reference sequence). CDR3 DNA: TGTGCCAGCAGTTTATTGGGGTTCGAGCAGTACTTC. Translating gives CASSLLGFEQYF.

This clonotype appeared a single time. This chain connects TRBV4-1 to TRBJ2-7; D gene unclear. Trimming took off 2 bases at V and 6 bases at J, with 5 bases between the two ends. This CDR3 comprises 11 residues. Germline V lookup: CDR1 MGHRA, CDR2 YSYEKL. CDR3 sequence: CASSQTGEQYF. DNA for the CDR3: TGCGCCAGCAGCCAAACGGGCGAGCAGTACTTC.

The genes are TRBV20-1 and TRBJ2-7, with 9 bases identical to TRBD2. V lost 6 bases and J lost 0; bases outside the gene matches: 9. The length of the CDR3 is 15 residues. In germline, CDR1 is DFQATT, CDR2 SNEGSKA (reference sequence). The CDR3 sequence is CSAAKGSGSSYEQYF. The DNA of the CDR3 is TGCAGTGCCGCTAAAGGTAGCGGGAGCTCCTACGAGCAGTACTTC.

The chain is built from TRBV18 and TRBJ2-3; D not certain. V lost 2 bases, J lost 2 bases, and 5 bases lay in between. Germline-derived CDR1 and CDR2 are KGHSH and LQKENI. This CDR3 spans 13 amino acids. CDR3 DNA: TGTGCCAGCTCACCAACCCCCACAGATACGCAGTATTTT. Its protein product is CASSPTPTDTQYF.

Many counts were recorded for this clonotype. The V and J genes are TRBV4-1 and TRBJ1-5; TRBD1 matches 9 bases. Germline CDR1 is MGHRA and CDR2 is YSYEKL. This CDR3 comprises 15 residues. With 4 bases clipped from V and 3 bases from J, the junction kept 4 bases outside the gene matches. Here the CDR3 DNA reads TGCGCCAGCAGCCCAGGGACAGGGATCAATCAGCCCCAGCATTTT. Protein product: CASSPGTGINQPQHF.

This sequence joins TRBV28 and TRBJ1-5, with 9 bases fitting TRBD1. Trimming took 0 bases from V and 1 from J; bases not matched to a gene: 4. Germline V gives CDR1 MDHEN, CDR2 SYDVKM. CDR3 length: 17 amino acids. The CDR3: CASSLWVGTGSNQPQHF. The CDR3 bases are TGTGCCAGCAGTTTATGGGTCGGGACAGGGAGCAATCAGCCCCAGCATTTT.

In its sample, this clonotype was seen a few times. CDR3 in DNA: TGTGCCAGCAGCGTACTGACAGGGGGGTATGAAAAACTGTTTTTT. It encodes CASSVLTGGYEKLFF. The chain combines TRBV7-9 with TRBJ1-4, with 9 bases lining up with TRBD1. The trim removed 5 bases at V and 6 bases at J, leaving 7 bases unmatched. CDR1 is SEHNR and CDR2 is FQNEAQ in the germline V gene (reference sequence). This CDR3 spans 15 amino acids.

The chain is built from TRBV5-1 and TRBJ1-1, with D unclear. The V and J ends lost 3 bases and 0 bases respectively, with 12 bases between them. The CDR3 extends over 15 amino acids. From germline, CDR1 is SGHRS and CDR2 YFSETQ. Written as DNA, the CDR3 is TGCGCCAGCAGCTCCCCCCTTGGGGTGAACACTGAAGCTTTCTTT. It is translated as CASSSPLGVNTEAFF. The variable domain in full, completed from reference TRBV5-1 and TRBJ1-1, reads KAGVTQTPRYLIKTRGQQVTLSCSPISGHRSVSWYQQTPGQGLQFLFEYFSETQRNKGNFPGRFSGRQFSNSRSEMNVSTLELGDSALYLCASSSPLGVNTEAFFGQGTRLTVV.

The chain is built from TRBV25-1 and TRBJ2-3; a possible D gene is TRBD2 (5 bases). Germline V gene data show CDR1 as MGHDK and CDR2 as SYGVNS. V lost 4 bases and J lost 0, with 35 bases in between. There are 23 residues in the CDR3. CDR3 in DNA: TGTGCCAGCAGTGGATTCCCCAAAGGTGAAGGGTGGATCTTGGGCGGGAGCACAGATACGCAGTATTTT. It yields the protein CASSGFPKGEGWILGGSTDTQYF. Full variable domain (outside the CDR3, taken from reference TRBV25-1 and TRBJ2-3): EADIYQTPRYLVIGTGKKITLECSQTMGHDKMYWYQQDPGMELHLIHYSYGVNSTEKGDLSSESTVSRIRTEHFPLTLESARPSHTSQYLCASSGFPKGEGWILGGSTDTQYFGPGTRLTVL.

This clonotype was counted ten times or more. This rearrangement joins TRBV12-3 or TRBV12-4 to TRBJ2-1, with 7 bases identical to TRBD2. The CDR3 covers 15 residues. The V gene end was trimmed by 1 base and the J gene end by 8 bases; junction bases not matched to a gene: 8. The chain's CDR3 is CASSLGGTKSDEQFF. The CDR3 DNA is TGTGCCAGCAGTTTAGGCGGGACTAAGAGCGATGAGCAGTTCTTC.

This chain links TRBV5-1 with TRBJ2-7, with D perhaps matching TRBD1 (6 bases). CDR3 length: 16 residues. Trimming stripped 5 bases from V and 7 bases from J, with 25 bases between. Germline values: CDR1 SGHRS, CDR2 YFSETQ. The CDR3, as DNA: TGCGCCAGCAGGGACAGTCTCCAAATACCGGGGCCGGAGCAGTACTTC. This encodes CASRDSLQIPGPEQYF.

In its sample, this clonotype was seen a few times. The J gene is TRBJ2-3, the V gene TRBV24-1, with 8 nucleotides matching TRBD2. Trimming took 4 bases from V and 2 from J; bases not matched to a gene: 7. Germline V gene lookup returns CDR1 KGHDR and CDR2 SFDVKD. This CDR3 spans 16 amino acids. CDR3 sequence reads: CATSEAAGANTDTQYF. DNA of the CDR3: TGTGCCACCAGTGAGGCAGCGGGGGCCAACACAGATACGCAGTATTTT.